This TCR beta chain was retrieved from a study of OX40 agonist ivuxolimab in advanced cancers. At the level of the study: Participants could have had prior anti-PD-1, anti-PD-L1 or anti-CTLA-4 therapy, and approximately 40% had some.

This clone was observed a single time. The antigen remains undetermined. Assay used: immunoSEQ multiplex PCR; TCRdb lists only in-frame clones, some missing. The data contain tens of thousands of clones, roughly 86% of them singletons. Study conclusions and caveats: The investigators did not determine what antigen specificity the expanded peripheral T cells had.

Baseline was the first blood sampling point, followed by cycle 4 day 1 and cycle 7 day 1. V trimming: 5 bases; J trimming: 5 bases; junction bases outside the gene matches: 10. Germline V gene lookup returns CDR1 MNHNY and CDR2 SVGAGI (reference sequence). The CDR3 covers 15 residues. The source is an adult with an advanced solid tumor such as melanoma, head and neck, liver or kidney cancer. This material consisted of CD4+ or CD8+ T cells sorted from blood, taken in a trial of the OX40 agonist ivuxolimab. The chain joins TRBV6-6 to TRBJ2-7; 9 nucleotides line up with TRBD1. The CDR3 DNA reads as TGTGCCAGCAGTACCCCCGGGACAGGGTCCCACGAGCAGTACTTC. As protein: CASSTPGTGSHEQYF.